This record looks at one T cell receptor (beta chain) sequence and its context. The junction had 4 bases not matched to a gene; V was cut back by 2 bases and J by 6 bases. Per germline, CDR1 SGDLS and CDR2 YYNGEE. The CDR3 has 14 amino acids. Among the patients, none had received any treatment before thyroid surgery. TCRdb re-analyzed the PCR reads using MiXCR. The table shows 15,000 or so clones, with roughly 4% occurring only once. This sample is drawn from a study of metastatic and nonmetastatic thyroid tumors. Specimen: tumor tissue. The chain recombines TRBV9 with TRBJ2-2; 7 bases match TRBD1. The source of this sequence is a female donor with papillary thyroid cancer or a benign thyroid nodule (not recorded which). Some clones in this sample may be carry-over from other donors' samples. CDR3 nucleotide sequence: TGTGCCAGCAGCGTGACAGGGACATCCGGGGAGCTGTTTTTT. Translating gives CASSVTGTSGELFF.